One and the same sample provided the 21 T cell receptor beta chains below, sequenced in a study of identical twins. One entry per CDR3 protein, called by TCRdb with MiXCR from the 5' RACE reads. The sample records approximately 210,000 distinct CDR3 sequences, over 8% being singletons. Material for sequencing was memory (CD45RO+) T cells sorted from blood. These receptors originate from a woman aged 18 to 35 in good health.

Many counts were recorded for this clonotype. The chain employs TRBV12-3 or TRBV12-4 and TRBJ2-1; TRBD1 or TRBD2 may be the D gene (5 bases each). V lost 5 bases and J lost 4, with 12 bases in between. The CDR3 has 14 amino acids. CDR3 DNA sequence: TGTGCCAGCAGTAGGGGACCTTCTTACAATGAGCAGTTCTTC. Its protein product is CASSRGPSYNEQFF.

The V call is TRBV12-3 or TRBV12-4, the J call TRBJ2-7; no definite D call. V was clipped by 3 bases and J by 5 bases, with 11 bases between them. The CDR3 has 13 amino acids. The CDR3 loop is CASSFGRADEQYF. The CDR3 DNA sequence: TGTGCCAGCAGTTTCGGACGGGCGGACGAGCAGTACTTC.

V gene TRBV5-1 combines with J gene TRBJ2-3; 8 bases agree with TRBD2. The CDR3 is made up of 13 amino acids. Trimming took 4 bases from V and 14 from J; bases not matched to a gene: 12. Germline CDR1 and CDR2: SGHRS and YFSETQ. CDR3 DNA sequence: TGCGCCAGCAGCACGCGGGAAAGCGGGAGAGGGTATTTT. Protein sequence: CASSTRESGRGYF.

The CDR3 sequence is CASSGLDRGINSPLHF. The CDR3 DNA sequence: TGTGCCAGCAGTGGATTAGACAGGGGCATTAATTCACCCCTCCACTTT. V is TRBV25-1 and J is TRBJ1-6, with 8 bases aligning to TRBD1. V lost 4 bases and J lost 6; bases outside the gene matches: 8. Germline V CDR1 and CDR2: MGHDK, SYGVNS. The CDR3 runs to 16 residues.

This chain links TRBV11-2 with TRBJ2-2; D is perhaps TRBD1 (5 bases). The CDR3 runs 15 residues. The germline CDR1 and CDR2 sequences are SGHAT and FQNNGV. Deletions cut 8 bases from V and 1 base from J, with 14 bases between. The CDR3 spells CASASVRGNTGELFF. CDR3 sequence (DNA): TGTGCCAGCGCCTCCGTAAGGGGGAACACCGGGGAGCTGTTTTTT.

This clonotype was found many times. The gene calls are TRBV5-1 and TRBJ2-1; D is possibly TRBD2 (6 bases). Germline CDR1 SGHRS, CDR2 YFSETQ. CDR3 length: 16 residues. Trimming pared 6 bases from V and 0 bases from J, leaving 16 bases between. The CDR3 DNA is TGCGCCAGCATCCGGGGGTTCTCGAGCTCCTACAATGAGCAGTTCTTC. Its translation: CASIRGFSSSYNEQFF.

The chain combines TRBV20-1 with TRBJ2-3, with a weak D call TRBD2 (6 bases). The CDR3 is 14 residues long. Per the germline V gene, CDR1 is DFQATT and CDR2 is SNEGSKA (reference sequence). Trimming took off 2 bases at V and 5 bases at J, with 14 bases between the two ends. DNA for the CDR3: TGCAGTGCTAGACGTGGGTTTAGCGGAGATACGCAGTATTTT. Amino acids: CSARRGFSGDTQYF.

This chain connects TRBV6-1 to TRBJ1-1, with 7 nucleotides matching TRBD1. V was clipped by 6 bases and J by 6 bases; unmatched bases: 10. Germline V gives CDR1 MNHNS, CDR2 SASEGT. The CDR3 consists of 14 residues. The DNA of the CDR3 is TGTGCCAGCAGCCCAGACAGGGTGGGTTCTGAAGCTTTCTTT. It is translated as CASSPDRVGSEAFF.

The chain links TRBV3-1 to TRBJ2-1, with 10 bases aligning to TRBD2. The CDR3 contains 17 residues. J was trimmed by 2 bases and V by 2 bases; bases with no gene match: 6. Germline-derived CDR1 and CDR2 are LGHDT and YNNKEL (reference sequence). The CDR3: CASSQTRTSGAYNEQFF. The CDR3 DNA is TGTGCCAGCAGCCAAACCCGGACTAGCGGTGCCTACAATGAGCAGTTCTTC.

This chain links TRBV19 with TRBJ1-5, with D possibly being TRBD1 (6 bases). Germline CDR1 LNHDA, CDR2 SQIVND (reference sequence). The V end lost 5 bases, the J end lost 7 bases, and 12 bases lay between the germline ends. The CDR3 is 13 residues long. CDR3 sequence (DNA): TGTGCCAGTAGTGATCAGGGGACCCAGCCCCAGCATTTT. Residues: CASSDQGTQPQHF.

DNA for the CDR3: TGCGCCAGCAGCTTGACAGCAAACTACGAGCAGTACTTC. It yields the protein CASSLTANYEQYF. J is TRBJ2-7 and V is TRBV5-1; D is ambiguous. Germline CDR1 is SGHRS and CDR2 is YFSETQ. V was cut by 1 base and J by 3 bases, with 8 bases left in between. The CDR3 consists of 13 residues.

A few counts support this clonotype. The chain is built from TRBV4-2 and TRBJ2-3; 16 bases are shared with TRBD2. The ends lost 4 bases at V and 0 bases at J; junction bases unmatched: 16. This CDR3 is built from 22 residues. Germline values: CDR1 LGHNA, CDR2 YNFKEQ. DNA of the CDR3: TGTGCCAGCAGCCCAGACTTCTACGACGGGACTAGCGGGAGGGCCAGCACAGATACGCAGTATTTT. Translating gives CASSPDFYDGTSGRASTDTQYF.

This clonotype was counted only a few times. V and J are TRBV7-6 and TRBJ2-2; D is unclear. The CDR3 totals 16 residues. V lost 1 base and J lost 0, with 9 bases in between. CDR1 SGHVS and CDR2 FNYEAQ come from the germline V gene. CDR3 nucleotides: TGTGCCAGCAGCTTAGAGGCGAGCTCGAACACCGGGGAGCTGTTTTTT. Translating gives CASSLEASSNTGELFF.

In this sample, this clonotype turned up many times. The gene calls are TRBV20-1 and TRBJ2-1, with D perhaps TRBD1 (6 bases). The germline V and J ends were trimmed by 6 bases and 9 bases, with 15 bases remaining between them. Germline V gene sequence: CDR1 DFQATT, CDR2 SNEGSKA (reference sequence). This CDR3 is 12 amino acids long. The CDR3 loop reads CSAQGQLGEQFF. The CDR3 DNA reads as TGCAGTGCCCAGGGACAACTCGGTGAGCAGTTCTTC.

This chain links TRBV6-6 with TRBJ2-4; possibly TRBD2 for D (6 bases). This CDR3 has 12 residues. CDR1 is MNHNY, CDR2 SVGAGI, per germline (reference sequence). Deletions cut 0 bases from V and 13 bases from J, with 10 bases between. The DNA of the CDR3 is TGTGCCAGCAGTTACTCGACTAGATCCCAGTACTTC. Translated, it gives CASSYSTRSQYF.

The J gene is TRBJ2-1, the V gene TRBV10-3; unclear D gene. CDR3 length: 15 residues. V was trimmed by 8 bases and J by 3 bases, leaving 17 bases between them. The germline CDR1 and CDR2 sequences are ENHRY and SYGVKD. CDR3 nucleotide sequence: TGTGCCATCGACCCCTTTAAATCGGTCTACAATGAGCAGTTCTTC. It translates to CAIDPFKSVYNEQFF.

Ten or more counts support this clonotype. V and J are TRBV20-1 and TRBJ1-2, with a tentative D call TRBD1 (5 bases). This CDR3 comprises 13 residues. Germline V gives CDR1 DFQATT, CDR2 SNEGSKA (reference sequence). CDR3 sequence reads: CSVVRDADDGYTF. CDR3 bases: TGCAGCGTTGTCCGGGACGCTGACGATGGCTACACCTTC.

The J gene is TRBJ2-3, the V gene TRBV10-3; no reliable D call. The CDR3 extends over 14 amino acids. Looked up from germline, CDR1 is ENHRY and CDR2 is SYGVKD. V was shortened by 6 bases and J by 5 bases, with 15 bases between the two germline ends. The CDR3 bases are TGTGCCATCAGAGGATCGAATGCACAAGATACGCAGTATTTT. As protein: CAIRGSNAQDTQYF.

This chain connects TRBV6-2 or TRBV6-3 to TRBJ1-3, with a weak D call TRBD1 (6 bases). The germline V and J ends were trimmed by 6 bases and 0 bases, with 9 bases remaining between them. The CDR3 loop spans 14 amino acids. Germline assignment: CDR1 MNHEY and CDR2 SVGEGT. The CDR3 region has the DNA TGTGCCAGCAGGACAGGACGCTCTGGAAACACCATATATTTT. Translation gives CASRTGRSGNTIYF.

The chain couples TRBV7-9 to TRBJ2-7; 9 bases line up with TRBD2. After removal of 6 bases from V and 2 bases from J, the junction contained 8 bases not matched to a gene. The germline V gene encodes CDR1 SEHNR and CDR2 FQNEAQ (reference sequence). This CDR3 has 15 amino acids. CDR3 nucleotides: TGTGCCAGCAGTTACCGTAGCGGGAGAACCTACGAGCAGTACTTC. It encodes CASSYRSGRTYEQYF. Based on the CDR3 plus reference TRBV7-9 and TRBJ2-7, the full variable domain is DTGVSQNPRHKITKRGQNVTFRCDPISEHNRLYWYRQTLGQGPEFLTYFQNEAQLEKSRLLSDRFSAERPKGSFSTLEIQRTEQGDSAMYLCASSYRSGRTYEQYFGPGTRLTVT.

In its sample, this clonotype was seen a few times. The rearrangement links TRBV3-1 to TRBJ1-1; D gene ambiguous. Per the germline V gene, CDR1 is LGHDT and CDR2 is YNNKEL (reference sequence). There are 13 residues in the CDR3. V shed 4 bases and J shed 4 bases, with 10 bases lying between them. The CDR3 sequence: CASSLNEGTEAFF. DNA for the CDR3: TGTGCCAGCAGCCTGAACGAAGGCACTGAAGCTTTCTTT.